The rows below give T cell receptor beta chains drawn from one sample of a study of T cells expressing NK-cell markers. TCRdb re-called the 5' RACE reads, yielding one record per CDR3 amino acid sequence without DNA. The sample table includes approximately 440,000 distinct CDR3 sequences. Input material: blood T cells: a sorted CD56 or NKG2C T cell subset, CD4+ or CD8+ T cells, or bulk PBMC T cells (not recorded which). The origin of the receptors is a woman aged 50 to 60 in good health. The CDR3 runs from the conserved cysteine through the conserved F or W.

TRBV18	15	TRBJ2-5	CASSPSQGYQETQYF
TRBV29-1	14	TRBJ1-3	CSVGGSSSGNTIYF
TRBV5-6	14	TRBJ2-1	CASSLVGGAGEQFF
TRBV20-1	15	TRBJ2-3	CSASAEAHGLDTQYF
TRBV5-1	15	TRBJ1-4	CASSLASAANEKLFF
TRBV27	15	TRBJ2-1	CASSFIPFMYNEQFF
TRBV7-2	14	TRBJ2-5	CASSLGVTQGAQYF
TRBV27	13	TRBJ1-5	CASRVGASQPQHF
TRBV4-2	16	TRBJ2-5	CASSQARGGNQETQYF
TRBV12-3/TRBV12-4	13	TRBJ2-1	CASTTSTSSEQFF
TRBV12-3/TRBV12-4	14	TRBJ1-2	CASSSFRTGLGYTF
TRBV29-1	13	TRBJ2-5	CSVAGVSQETQYF
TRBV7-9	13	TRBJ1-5	CASNQDGNQPQHF
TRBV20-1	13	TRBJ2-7	CSAERETVYEQYF
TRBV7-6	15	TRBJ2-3	CASSLGGDLGDTQYF
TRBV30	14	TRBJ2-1	CAWSFGTSGNEQFF
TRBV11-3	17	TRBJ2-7	CASSMQSGTSGSHEQYF
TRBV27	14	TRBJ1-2	CASRPGQAASGYTF
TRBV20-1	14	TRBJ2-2	CSASSPYFQGELFF
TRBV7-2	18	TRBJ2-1	CASRTRLAGGRSRHEQFF
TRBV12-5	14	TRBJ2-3	CASGRQGHADTQYF
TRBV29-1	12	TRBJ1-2	CSVRQGMHGYTF
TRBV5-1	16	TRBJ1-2	CASSSAATAISDGYTF
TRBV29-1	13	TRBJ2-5	CSVEGSFRETQYF
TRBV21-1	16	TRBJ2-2	CASSNGGLLVSGELFF
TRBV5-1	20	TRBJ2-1	CASSLAWGRVETSSYNEQFF
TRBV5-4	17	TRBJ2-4	CASSPTSGSLAKNIQYF
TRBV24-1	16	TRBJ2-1	CATSDFHDKSYNEQFF
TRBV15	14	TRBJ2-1	CATRLDRVYNEQFF
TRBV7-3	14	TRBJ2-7	CASSLGPQTYEQYF
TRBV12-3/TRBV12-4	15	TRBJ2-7	CASRPPGSSSYEQYF
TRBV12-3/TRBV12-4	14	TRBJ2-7	CASSPLAAPYEQYF
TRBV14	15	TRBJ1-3	CASSQAGSSGNTIYF
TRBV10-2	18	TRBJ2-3	CASSGLAGGPLVTDTQYF
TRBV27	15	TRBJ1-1	CASRQGVRMNTEAFF